This T cell receptor (beta chain) was identified during a study of blood T cell repertoires in COVID-19. Seattle cases were enrolled at active infection and followed longitudinally. Per the study methods: Reference gene primer amplification gave nucleated cell count estimates. TCRdb keeps only in-frame clones here, not all; method: immunoSEQ multiplex PCR. V, J and clone size were drawn from that table, and D and trimming were deduced from the DNA. The table shows 110,000 or so clones, with approximately 85% occurring only once. The V and J ends lost 3 bases and 2 bases, in that order; junction bases with no gene match: 12. Per the germline V gene, CDR1 is MGHRA and CDR2 is YSYEKL. The CDR3 is 17 residues long.

This sequence joins TRBV4-1 and TRBJ1-2; 7 bases fit TRBD1. The specimen sequenced was peripheral blood. The TCR originated in a woman aged 55-69 years with COVID-19, enrolled during active disease. The CDR3 reads CASSQHMIPTGNYGYTF. The CDR3 DNA reads TGCGCCAGCAGCCAGCACATGATCCCGACAGGGAACTATGGCTACACCTTC.